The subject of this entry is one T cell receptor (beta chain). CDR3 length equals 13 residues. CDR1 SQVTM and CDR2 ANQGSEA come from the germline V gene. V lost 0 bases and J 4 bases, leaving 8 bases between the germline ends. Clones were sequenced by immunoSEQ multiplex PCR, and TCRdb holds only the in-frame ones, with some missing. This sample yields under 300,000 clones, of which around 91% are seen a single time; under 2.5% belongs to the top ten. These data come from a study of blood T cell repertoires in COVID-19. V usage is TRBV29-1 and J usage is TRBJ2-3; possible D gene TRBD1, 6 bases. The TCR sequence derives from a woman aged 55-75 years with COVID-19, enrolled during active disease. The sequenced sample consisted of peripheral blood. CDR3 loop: CSVEDHRADTQYF. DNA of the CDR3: TGCAGCGTTGAAGATCACAGGGCAGATACGCAGTATTTT.